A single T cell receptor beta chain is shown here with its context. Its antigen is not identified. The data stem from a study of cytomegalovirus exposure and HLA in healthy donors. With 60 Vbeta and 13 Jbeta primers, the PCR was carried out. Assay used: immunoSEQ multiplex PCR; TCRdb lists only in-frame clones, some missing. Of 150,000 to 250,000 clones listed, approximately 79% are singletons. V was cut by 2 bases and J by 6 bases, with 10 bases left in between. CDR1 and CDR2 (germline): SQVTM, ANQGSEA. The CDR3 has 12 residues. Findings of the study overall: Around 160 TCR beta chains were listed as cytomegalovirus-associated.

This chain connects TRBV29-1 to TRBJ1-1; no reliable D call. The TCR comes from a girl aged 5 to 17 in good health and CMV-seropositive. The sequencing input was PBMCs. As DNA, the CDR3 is TGCAGCGTTGAAAGGAGTAGCGCTGAAGCTTTCTTT. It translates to CSVERSSAEAFF.